This TCR beta chain was found in a study of shared clonotypes between healthy human individuals (dated by TCRdb to about 2020). For the wider study: A few men and a couple of women, aged 18 to 49 years, made up the cohort. For each donor, CD4 naive and CD4 memory were each run on three plates, CD8 naive on two plates, and CD8 memory on one plate. To estimate repertoire size and how much clonotypes are shared between individuals, the study performed deep sequencing of blood TCR repertoires from a few healthy adults. Libraries were prepared and TCR repertoires were sequenced by different laboratories using diverse techniques, in order to increase sequencing depth and limit assay-specific biases. Leukapheresis yielded between about 0.85 and 9 billion PBMCs per donor.

The donors were healthy, HIV-negative adults with no recently reported acute infections or vaccinations. Every donor was a Caucasian adult living in Nashville, Tennessee, USA. Magnetic negative selection was used to enrich CD4+ T cells, after which naive cells were positively selected on CD45RA and the negative fraction became the memory subset. Blood was obtained by leukapheresis, after which PBMCs were separated by Ficoll-Histopaque density gradient centrifugation and cryopreserved in liquid nitrogen vapor phase. Purity and quantity of every magnetically sorted T cell population were checked by analytical flow cytometry. From each sorted fraction, genomic DNA was isolated and quantified by UV absorbance on a Nanodrop 2000c. As concerns this clone: No antigen is known for it. One base away there is no much larger clone; base qualities are not given.

Summary of the overall study and its limitations: Clonotypes shared by all four sorted-subset donors showed higher generation probabilities than non-shared clonotypes. Estimated clonotype richness was generally larger for naive than for memory subsets. Pairwise subsampling indicated that sequencing depth was expected to affect the degree of clonotype sharing among donors. The small number of donors limited the genetic and exposure-history diversity represented. Even with the large sequencing depth, rarefaction of the sorted-subset datasets indicated that sequencing was incomplete. Sampling was limited to blood, and TCR repertoires in tissue likely differ from TCR repertoires in blood. When four donors were compared, the shared fraction of clonotypes was about 5% for naive CD4, over 3% for naive CD8, 2.3% for memory CD4, and 0.35% to 0.5% for memory CD8.

TCR CDR3 regions were amplified from genomic DNA by multiplex PCR using the deep immunoSEQ assay. Genomic DNA extracted from each cell subset was distributed evenly over all wells of several immunoSEQ 96-well plates, and each plate served as one replicate. Each replicate PCR for sorted subsets received around 0.2 ug genomic DNA, equal to roughly 30,000 T cell genomes. Purified libraries were measured with a Qubit 3.0 fluorometer, size-checked on a Bioanalyzer 2100, and measured again with the KAPA Library Quantification kit. Every immunoSEQ 96-well plate was sequenced on a separate single-read 150-cycle Illumina NextSeq 550 flow cell. The original pipeline was this. Because the immunoSEQ output included only junctional sequences and no quality scores, the filtering could not be the same as the filtering used for full-length reads. To assign V/J genes and CDR3, sequences were annotated against IMGT germline references using PyIR, a Python wrapper for IgBLAST v1.9. Reads with weak V/J assignments (E-value above 1e-6), missing CDR3, stop codons, out-of-frame junctions, or ambiguous translated residues were removed. V3J clonotypes were defined as sequences sharing an identical inferred V gene, J gene, and CDR3 amino acid sequence. The percentage overlap between two repertoires was calculated by dividing the number of shared unique clonotypes by the size of the smaller repertoire. RTK rarefaction, the Chao1 estimator, and Recon v2.1 estimates of unobserved clonotypes were used to assess repertoire richness. Generation probabilities for all TCRbeta clonotypes obtained by the gDNA method from a few donors were computed using OLGA. TCRdb re-hosts the immuneACCESS table, in-frame sequences only. Its copies lack some clones; in the studies checked, an unresolved V gene accounts for under half of them, and the cause for the rest is not known. V and J calls and clone size are those listed in that table; D and trimming were worked out from the DNA. The sample records around 1.6 million clones, around 98% of which are singletons. The leading ten clones occupy around 0.45% of the sample.

The clonotype originates from a young man in good health. Material: naive CD4+ T cells sorted from blood. Taken with the paper, the label for cell subset or site translates to: CD45RA+ positively selected.

The CDR3 corresponds to CAIGTLRAFF. The sequenced DNA: TGTGCCATAGGGACCCTCCGAGCTTTCTTT. Recombination connected TRBV28 to TRBJ1-1; the D gene is perhaps TRBD1, from 5 matching bases. CDR1 and CDR2 are read off the germline V gene as MDHEN and SYDVKM. The cysteine opens and the phenylalanine closes a CDR3 of 10 amino acids. The sequence is cut down to CDR3 DNA, 30 bases in frame from base 1. V is cut by 10 bases and J by 10 bases, and the space between the germline ends is 13 bases.